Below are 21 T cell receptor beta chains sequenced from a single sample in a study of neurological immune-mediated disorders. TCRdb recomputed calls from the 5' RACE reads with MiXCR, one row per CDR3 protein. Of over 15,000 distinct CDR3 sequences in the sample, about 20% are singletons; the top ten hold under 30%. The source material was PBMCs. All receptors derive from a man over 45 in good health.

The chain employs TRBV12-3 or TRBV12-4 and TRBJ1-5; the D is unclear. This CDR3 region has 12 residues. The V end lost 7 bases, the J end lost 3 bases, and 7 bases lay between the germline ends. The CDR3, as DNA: TGTGCCAGCACCAACACCAATCAGCCCCAGCATTTT. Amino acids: CASTNTNQPQHF.

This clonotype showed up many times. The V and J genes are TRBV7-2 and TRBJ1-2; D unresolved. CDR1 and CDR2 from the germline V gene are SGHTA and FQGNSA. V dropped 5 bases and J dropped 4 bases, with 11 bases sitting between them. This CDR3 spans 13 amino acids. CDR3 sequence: CASSNRVLYGYTF. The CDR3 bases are TGTGCCAGCAGCAACCGGGTCCTCTATGGCTACACCTTC.

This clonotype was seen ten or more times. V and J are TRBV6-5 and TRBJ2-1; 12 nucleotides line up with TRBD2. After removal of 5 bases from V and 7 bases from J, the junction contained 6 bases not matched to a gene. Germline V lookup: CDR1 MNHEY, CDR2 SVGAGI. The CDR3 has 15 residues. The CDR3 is CASSLLAGGPNEQFF. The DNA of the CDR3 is TGTGCCAGCAGTCTTCTAGCGGGAGGGCCGAATGAGCAGTTCTTC.

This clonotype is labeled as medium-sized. DNA of the CDR3: TGCAGTGCTAAGGACTATGCGGGAACCGAGCAGTACTTC. Its protein is CSAKDYAGTEQYF. The V and J genes are TRBV20-1 and TRBJ2-7; D is perhaps TRBD2 (6 bases). The CDR3 runs to 13 residues. Trimming removed 4 bases at V and 6 bases at J, with 16 bases between. From germline, CDR1 is DFQATT and CDR2 SNEGSKA (reference sequence).

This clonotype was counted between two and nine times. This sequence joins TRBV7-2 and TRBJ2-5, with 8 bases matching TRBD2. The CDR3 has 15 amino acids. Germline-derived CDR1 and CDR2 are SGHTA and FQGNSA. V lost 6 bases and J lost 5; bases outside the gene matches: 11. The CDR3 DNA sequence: TGTGCCAGCAGGAAGCGGGGGACCAGTGGGGAGACCCAGTACTTC. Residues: CASRKRGTSGETQYF.

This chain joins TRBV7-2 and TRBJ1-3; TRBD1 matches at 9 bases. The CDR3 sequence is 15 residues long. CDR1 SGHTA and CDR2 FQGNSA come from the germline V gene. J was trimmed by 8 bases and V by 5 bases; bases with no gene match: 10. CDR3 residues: CASSLMPDRGDTIYF. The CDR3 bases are TGTGCCAGCAGCCTCATGCCGGACAGGGGTGACACCATATATTTT.

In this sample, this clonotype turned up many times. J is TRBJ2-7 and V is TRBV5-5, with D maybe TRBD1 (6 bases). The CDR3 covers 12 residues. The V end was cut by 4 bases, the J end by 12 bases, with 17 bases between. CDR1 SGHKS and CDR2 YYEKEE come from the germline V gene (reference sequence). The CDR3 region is CASSLTGSSGYF. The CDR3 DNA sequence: TGTGCCAGCAGCCTGACAGGTAGCTCGGGGTACTTC.

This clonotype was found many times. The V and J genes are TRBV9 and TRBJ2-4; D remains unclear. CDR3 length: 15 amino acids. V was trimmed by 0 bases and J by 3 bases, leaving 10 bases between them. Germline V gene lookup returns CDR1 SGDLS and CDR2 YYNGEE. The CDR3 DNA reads TGTGCCAGCAGCGTAGACGGCAGACTCAAAAACATTCAGTACTTC. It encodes CASSVDGRLKNIQYF.

In nucleotides, the CDR3 is TGTGCCAGCAGCTTTCGAGGAGCAGATACGCAGTATTTT. It translates to CASSFRGADTQYF. The chain links TRBV7-6 to TRBJ2-3; D is unclear. Germline CDR1 is SGHVS and CDR2 is FNYEAQ. CDR3 size: 13 residues. V shed 3 bases and J shed 4 bases, with 8 bases lying between them.

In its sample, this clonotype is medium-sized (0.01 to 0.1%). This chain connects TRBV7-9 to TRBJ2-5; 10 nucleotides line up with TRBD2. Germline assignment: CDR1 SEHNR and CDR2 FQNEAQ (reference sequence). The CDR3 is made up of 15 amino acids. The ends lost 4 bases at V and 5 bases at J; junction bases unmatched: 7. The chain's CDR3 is CASSSLSGRTETQYF. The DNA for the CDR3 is TGTGCCAGCAGCTCACTTAGCGGGAGGACGGAGACCCAGTACTTC.

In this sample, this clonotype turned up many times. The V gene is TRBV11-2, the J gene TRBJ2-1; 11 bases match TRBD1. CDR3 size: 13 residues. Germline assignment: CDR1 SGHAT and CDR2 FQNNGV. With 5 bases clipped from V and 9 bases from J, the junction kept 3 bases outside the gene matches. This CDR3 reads CASSAGTGGEQFF. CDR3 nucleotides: TGTGCCAGCAGCGCCGGGACAGGGGGTGAGCAGTTCTTC.

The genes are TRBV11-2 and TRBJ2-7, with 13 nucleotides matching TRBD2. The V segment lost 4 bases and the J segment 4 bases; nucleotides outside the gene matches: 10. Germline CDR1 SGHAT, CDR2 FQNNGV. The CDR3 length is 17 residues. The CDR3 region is CASSWTSGSLQEYEQYF. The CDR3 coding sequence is TGTGCCAGCAGCTGGACTAGCGGGAGCCTCCAAGAGTACGAGCAGTACTTC.

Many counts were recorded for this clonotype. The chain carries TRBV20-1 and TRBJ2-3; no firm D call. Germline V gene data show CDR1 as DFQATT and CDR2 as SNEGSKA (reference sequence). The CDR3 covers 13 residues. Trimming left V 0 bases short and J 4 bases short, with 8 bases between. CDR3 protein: CSARESSADTQYF. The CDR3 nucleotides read TGCAGTGCTAGAGAATCGTCCGCAGATACGCAGTATTTT.

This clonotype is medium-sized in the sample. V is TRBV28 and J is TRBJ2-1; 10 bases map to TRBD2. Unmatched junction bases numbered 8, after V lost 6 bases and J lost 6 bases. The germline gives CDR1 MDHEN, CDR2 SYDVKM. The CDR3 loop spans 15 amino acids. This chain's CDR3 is CASRASGSTANEQFF. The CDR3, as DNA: TGTGCCAGCAGAGCTAGCGGGAGTACCGCCAATGAGCAGTTCTTC.

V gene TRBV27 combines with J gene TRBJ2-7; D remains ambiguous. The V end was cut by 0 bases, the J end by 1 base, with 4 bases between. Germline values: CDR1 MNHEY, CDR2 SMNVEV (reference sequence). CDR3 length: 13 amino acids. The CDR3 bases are TGTGCCAGCAGTTTATCGAAGTCCTACGAGCAGTACTTC. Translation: CASSLSKSYEQYF.

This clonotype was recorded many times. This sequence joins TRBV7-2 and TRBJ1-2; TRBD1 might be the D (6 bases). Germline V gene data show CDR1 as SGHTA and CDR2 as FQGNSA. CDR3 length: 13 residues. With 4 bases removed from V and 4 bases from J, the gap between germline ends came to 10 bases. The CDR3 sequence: CASSWTDSYGYTF. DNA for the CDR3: TGTGCCAGCAGCTGGACAGATTCCTATGGCTACACCTTC.

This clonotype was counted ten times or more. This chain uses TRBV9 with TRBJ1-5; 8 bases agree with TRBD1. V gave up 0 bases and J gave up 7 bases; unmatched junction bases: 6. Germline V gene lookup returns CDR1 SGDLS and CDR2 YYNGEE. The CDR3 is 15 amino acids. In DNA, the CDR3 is TGTGCCAGCAGCGTAGGGACAGGGTTATACCAGCCCCAGCATTTT. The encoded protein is CASSVGTGLYQPQHF.

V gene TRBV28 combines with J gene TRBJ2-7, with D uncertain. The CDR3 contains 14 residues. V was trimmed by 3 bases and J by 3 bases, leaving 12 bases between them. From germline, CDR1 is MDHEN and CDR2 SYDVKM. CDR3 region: CASSFAGKVYEQYF. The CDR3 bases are TGTGCCAGCAGTTTCGCCGGTAAGGTCTACGAGCAGTACTTC.

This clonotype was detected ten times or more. The CDR3 DNA sequence: TGCAGTGCTAGGTTAGGGTCAGGCACCGGGGAGCTGTTTTTT. As protein: CSARLGSGTGELFF. The chain employs TRBV20-1 and TRBJ2-2; D uncertain. The CDR3 is 14 residues long. Trimming took off 3 bases at V and 4 bases at J, with 12 bases between the two ends. Germline values: CDR1 DFQATT, CDR2 SNEGSKA (reference sequence).

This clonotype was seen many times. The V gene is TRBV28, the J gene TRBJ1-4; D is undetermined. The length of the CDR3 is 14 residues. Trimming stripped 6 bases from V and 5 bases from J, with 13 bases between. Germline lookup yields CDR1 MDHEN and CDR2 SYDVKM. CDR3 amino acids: CASRGGVRNEKLFF. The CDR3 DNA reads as TGTGCCAGCAGGGGAGGCGTTAGGAATGAAAAACTGTTTTTT.

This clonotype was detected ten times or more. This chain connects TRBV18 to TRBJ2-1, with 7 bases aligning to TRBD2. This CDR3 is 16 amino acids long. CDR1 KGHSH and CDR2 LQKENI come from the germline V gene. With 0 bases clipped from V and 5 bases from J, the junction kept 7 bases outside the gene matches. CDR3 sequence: CASSPPAREYNNEQFF. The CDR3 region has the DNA TGTGCCAGCTCACCACCCGCGCGGGAGTATAACAATGAGCAGTTCTTC. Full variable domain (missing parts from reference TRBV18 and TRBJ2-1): NAGVMQNPRHLVRRRGQEARLRCSPMKGHSHVYWYRQLPEEGLKFMVYLQKENIIDESGMPKERFSAEFPKEGPSILRIQQVVRGDSAAYFCASSPPAREYNNEQFFGPGTRLTVL.